Presented here are 10 T cell receptor beta chains from one specimen sequenced in a study of CD8 T cells in ankylosing spondylitis. Study-wide points: Blood of patients with ankylosing spondylitis appeared to be characterized by a TCR beta motif of about 8 highly homologous variants.

For these receptors, no antigen is known. MiXCR, applied by TCRdb to the 5' RACE reads, yields one record per CDR3 protein. The sample lists over 200,000 distinct CDR3 sequences, around 18% occurring once. The sample consisted of blood, either unsorted or a sorted T cell fraction (not recorded which). Every receptor here comes from a male donor with ankylosing spondylitis.

This chain joins TRBV12-3 or TRBV12-4 and TRBJ2-7, with D uncertain. The V end was cut by 6 bases, the J end by 0 bases, with 9 bases between. The CDR3 consists of 13 residues. The CDR3 sequence: CASRLGYSYEQYF. The CDR3 DNA reads as TGTGCCAGCAGACTTGGGTACTCCTACGAGCAGTACTTC.

Regarding this clonotype: At one end, the junction sequence differs from germline, possibly due to a read error. The rearrangement joins TRBV7-9 to TRBJ2-2; possible D gene TRBD1, 5 bases. The germline V gene encodes CDR1 SEHNR and CDR2 FQNEAQ (reference sequence). The CDR3 spans 15 residues. CDR3 bases: TGTTCCAGCAGCTTAGACAGAACGAACACCGGGGAGCTGTTTTTT. It is translated as CSSSLDRTNTGELFF.

This clonotype came up many times. This sequence joins TRBV4-1 and TRBJ2-2; D possibly corresponds to TRBD2 (5 bases). Per germline, CDR1 MGHRA and CDR2 YSYEKL. CDR3 length equals 16 residues. Trimming shortened V by 0 bases and J by 1 base, and 9 bases separated the two germline ends. CDR3 loop: CASSQDRGGNTGELFF. CDR3 bases: TGCGCCAGCAGCCAAGATCGGGGTGGGAACACCGGGGAGCTGTTTTTT.

V usage is TRBV21-1 and J usage is TRBJ2-7; the tabulated D call, TRBD1, remains unverified against the DNA. TRBV21-1 is an annotated pseudogene. CDR3 length equals 14 residues. The CDR3 coding sequence is TGTGCCCCAAGTAGGAGGACAGGGGACGACGAGCAGTACTTC. This sequence encodes CAPSRRTGDDEQYF.

The chain joins TRBV24-1 to TRBJ2-2, with 7 bases matching TRBD1. The CDR3 contains 16 residues. CDR1 is KGHDR and CDR2 is SFDVKD in the germline V gene. V trimming: 4 bases; J trimming: 3 bases; junction bases outside the gene matches: 7. CDR3 protein: CATSDPRGLDTGELFF. The CDR3 DNA is TGTGCCACCAGTGACCCCAGGGGGTTGGACACCGGGGAGCTGTTTTTT.

The chain recombines TRBV7-3 with TRBJ2-7; 7 bases fit TRBD2. Germline loops: CDR1 SGHTA, CDR2 FQGTGA. The CDR3 consists of 15 residues. J gave up 4 bases and V 5 bases, and 11 bases lay outside the gene matches. Here the CDR3 reads CASSPTGGPWYEQYF. The CDR3 DNA reads as TGTGCCAGCAGCCCAACGGGGGGTCCCTGGTACGAGCAGTACTTC.

The rearrangement uses TRBV5-6 and TRBJ2-5, with D tentatively TRBD1 or TRBD2 (6 bases each). The V gene's germline CDR1 is SGHDT and CDR2 YYEEEE. The CDR3 is 14 residues long. Trimming removed 3 bases at V and 5 bases at J, with 14 bases between. For the CDR3, the DNA is TGTGCCAGCAGCTGGGGAGTGGGGGGCGAGACCCAGTACTTC. Translating it yields CASSWGVGGETQYF.

The chain joins TRBV7-2 to TRBJ2-1, with D possibly being TRBD2 (6 bases). CDR3 size: 11 residues. V was pared by 6 bases and J by 10 bases, with 10 bases between. Germline-derived CDR1 and CDR2 are SGHTA and FQGNSA. CDR3 in amino acids: CASRDYGEQFF. In nucleotides, the CDR3 is TGTGCCAGCAGGGACTATGGCGAGCAGTTCTTC.

The chain is built from TRBV7-3 and TRBJ2-5, with 8 bases identical to TRBD1. The CDR3 is 15 amino acids. Losses at the gene ends were 0 bases for V and 5 bases for J; bases not matched to a gene: 5. From germline, CDR1 is SGHTA and CDR2 FQGTGA. CDR3 sequence (DNA): TGTGCCAGCAGCTTAACCCCAGGGGGCAGGGAGACCCAGTACTTC. Amino acid sequence: CASSLTPGGRETQYF.

This clonotype has just a few counts. V is TRBV14 and J is TRBJ2-3, with D unresolved. The CDR3 runs 14 residues. Germline CDR1 SGHDN, CDR2 FVKESK. V lost 2 bases and J 4 bases, leaving 10 bases between the germline ends. In nucleotides, the CDR3 is TGTGCCAGCAGCCAAATTGGACCCCCAGATACGCAGTATTTT. It is translated as CASSQIGPPDTQYF.